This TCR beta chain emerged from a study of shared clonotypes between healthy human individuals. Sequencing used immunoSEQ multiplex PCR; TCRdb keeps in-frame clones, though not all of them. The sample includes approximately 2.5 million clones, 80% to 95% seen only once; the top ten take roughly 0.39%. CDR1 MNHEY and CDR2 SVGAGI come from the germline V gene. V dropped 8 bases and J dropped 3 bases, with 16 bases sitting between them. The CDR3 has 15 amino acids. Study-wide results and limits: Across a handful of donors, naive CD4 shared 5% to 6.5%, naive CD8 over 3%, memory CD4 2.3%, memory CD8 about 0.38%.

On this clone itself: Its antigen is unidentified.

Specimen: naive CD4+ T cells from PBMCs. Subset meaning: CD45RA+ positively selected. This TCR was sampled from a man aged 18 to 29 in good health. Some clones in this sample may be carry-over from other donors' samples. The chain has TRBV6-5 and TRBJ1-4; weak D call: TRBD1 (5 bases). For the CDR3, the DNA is TGTGCCAGCGGCGGTTTAGGGGAGTCTAATGAAAAACTGTTTTTT. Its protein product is CASGGLGESNEKLFF.